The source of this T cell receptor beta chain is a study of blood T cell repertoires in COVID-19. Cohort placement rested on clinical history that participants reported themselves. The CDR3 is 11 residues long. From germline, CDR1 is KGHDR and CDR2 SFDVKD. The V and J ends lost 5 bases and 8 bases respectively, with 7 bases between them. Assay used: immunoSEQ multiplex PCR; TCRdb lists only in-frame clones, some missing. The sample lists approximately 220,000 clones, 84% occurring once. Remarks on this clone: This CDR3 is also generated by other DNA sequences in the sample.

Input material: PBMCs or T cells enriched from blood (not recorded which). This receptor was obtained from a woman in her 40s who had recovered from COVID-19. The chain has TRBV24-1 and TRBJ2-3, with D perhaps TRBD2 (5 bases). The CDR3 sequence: CATSGGGTQYF. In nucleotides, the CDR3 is TGTGCCACCAGTGGCGGAGGTACGCAGTATTTT.